This entry features one TCR beta chain sequence. Its specificity is not known. Clones were read by immunoSEQ multiplex PCR, and TCRdb kept only the in-frame ones, dropping some. The repertoire holds around 140,000 clones, with 70% to 90% as singletons. The sample comes from a study of T cell responses to AZD1222 COVID-19 vaccine. CDR3 length: 13 amino acids. The ends were cut back, 1 base at V and 2 bases at J, with 8 bases in the middle. Germline values: CDR1 SQVTM, CDR2 ANQGSEA. Broader study findings: Among AZD1222 vaccinees, only 5 to 7 were seropositive at baseline. Distributed over spike, vaccine-associated CD4 TCRs predominated at 160-218 and 743-854.

The source material was peripheral blood, sampled on day 0 of AZD1222 vaccination. The sequence derives from an adult in good health. This chain links TRBV29-1 with TRBJ1-2, with unresolved D. CDR3: CSVEGWGNYGYTF. The CDR3 DNA reads as TGCAGCGTTGAAGGGTGGGGAAACTATGGCTACACCTTC.